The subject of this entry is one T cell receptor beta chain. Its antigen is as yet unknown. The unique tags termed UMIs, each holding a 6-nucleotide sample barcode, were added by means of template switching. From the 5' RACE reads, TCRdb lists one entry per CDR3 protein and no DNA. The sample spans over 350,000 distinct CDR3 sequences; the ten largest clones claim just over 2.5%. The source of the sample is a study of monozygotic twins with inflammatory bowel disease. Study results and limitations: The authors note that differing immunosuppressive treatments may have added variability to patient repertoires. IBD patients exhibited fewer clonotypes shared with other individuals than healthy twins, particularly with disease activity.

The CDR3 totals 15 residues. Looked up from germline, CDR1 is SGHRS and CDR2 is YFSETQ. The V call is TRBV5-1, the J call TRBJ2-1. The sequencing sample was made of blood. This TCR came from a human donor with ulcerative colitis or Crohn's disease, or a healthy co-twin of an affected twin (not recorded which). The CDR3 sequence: CASSLAGSSYNEQFF.